These T cell receptor beta chains were read from a single sample in a study of response to subunit inactivated influenza vaccine. TCRdb processed the RT-PCR reads anew with MiXCR; each CDR3 protein has one entry. The sample consists of about 500,000 distinct CDR3 sequences, less than 7.5% of them appearing once. Sequencing was performed on PBMCs from blood, taken around 25 months after vaccination. Receptors were obtained from a man between 50 and 69 years old who received an inactivated influenza vaccine. Both conserved end residues are part of each CDR3. Fields, in order: J gene, clone size, D gene, V gene, CDR3 DNA, CDR3 protein. The D gene is left open where the match is weak. The listing skips clone size in some rows; elsewhere it reads once, few, many or a size class.

TRBJ2-5	few	-	TRBV6-1	TGTGCCACCACTGAAGAGACCCAGTACTTC	CATTEETQYF
TRBJ2-2	many	-	TRBV27	TGTGCCAGCAGTTTCGGACTTAACACCGGGGAGCTGTTTTTT	CASSFGLNTGELFF
TRBJ2-5	many	-	TRBV5-1	TGCGCCAGCAGCTTGGCCGGGAGAAATTATCAAGAGACCCAGTACTTC	CASSLAGRNYQETQYF
TRBJ2-7	many	TRBD1	TRBV16	TGTGCCAGCAGCCAATCGGACAGGGGGCGCTTCGGGCAGTACTTC	CASSQSDRGRFGQYF
TRBJ1-5	-	-	TRBV15	TGTGCCACCAGCAGAGTGCGTGCGGGTCAGCCCCAGCATTTT	CATSRVRAGQPQHF
TRBJ2-3	few	-	TRBV27	TGTGCCAGCAGTAAGCGGGCTAGCACAGATACGCAGTATTTT	CASSKRASTDTQYF
TRBJ1-1	few	-	TRBV19	TGTGCCAGTAGTATAGATCGGGTGAACACTGAAGCTTTCTTT	CASSIDRVNTEAFF
TRBJ2-7	many	TRBD1	TRBV7-2	TGTGCCAGCAGCATAACCGGGACAGGGTCGTACGAGCAGTACTTC	CASSITGTGSYEQYF
TRBJ2-1	many	TRBD2	TRBV10-3	TGTGCCATCAGTGAGCCCGGGACTAGCACGAATGAGCAGTTCTTC	CAISEPGTSTNEQFF
TRBJ2-3	-	TRBD2	TRBV7-8	TGTGCCAGCAGCTCCAGGGAGCGGGGGACAGATACGCAGTATTTT	CASSSRERGTDTQYF
TRBJ2-7	many	TRBD2	TRBV5-1	TGCGCCAGCAGCCCTGCTCGAGCTAGCGGGGCCTACGAGCAGTACTTC	CASSPARASGAYEQYF
TRBJ2-2	few	TRBD2	TRBV28	TGTGCCAGCAGTTTAGTGGGGGCTAGCGGGACGAACACCGGGGAGCTGTTTTTT	CASSLVGASGTNTGELFF
TRBJ1-6	-	TRBD1	TRBV12-3/TRBV12-4	TGTGCCAGCAGCTCGACAGGGAAATCACCCCTCCACTTT	CASSSTGKSPLHF
TRBJ1-1	few	TRBD1	TRBV7-2	TGTGCCAGCAGAAATCCGGGACAGGGGATGGCTTTCTTT	CASRNPGQGMAFF
TRBJ2-7	many	-	TRBV11-1	TGTGCCAGCAGCCTAGGACAAAACGAGCAGTACTTC	CASSLGQNEQYF
TRBJ2-3	many	-	TRBV6-1	TGTGCCAGTCAGGGGGGTCCCACAGATACGCAGTATTTT	CASQGGPTDTQYF
TRBJ2-1	many	-	TRBV4-2	TGTGCCAGCAGCCAAGTATCCGGGAGTCAGGGTGAGCAGTTCTTC	CASSQVSGSQGEQFF
TRBJ2-3	few	TRBD2	TRBV24-1	TGTGCCACCAGTGACACATATAGCGGGGGTGGGATTTATACGCAGTATTTT	CATSDTYSGGGIYTQYF
TRBJ2-3	-	-	TRBV5-6	TGTGCCAGCAGCTTGGGACCAGCGGGCCAAGATACGCAGTATTTT	CASSLGPAGQDTQYF
TRBJ1-1	many	-	TRBV3-1	TGTGCCAGCAGCCAATCTCAGACTTGGGGCACTGAAGCTTTCTTT	CASSQSQTWGTEAFF
TRBJ1-3	few	-	TRBV7-9	TGTGCCAGCACCCCGGGACAACCTGGAAACACCATATATTTT	CASTPGQPGNTIYF
TRBJ2-5	few	TRBD1	TRBV5-5	TGTGCCAGCAGCTGGGGGACAGGGTTAGGAGAGACCCAGTACTTC	CASSWGTGLGETQYF
TRBJ2-3	-	-	TRBV28	TGTGCCAGCAGTTTACGGCGGCGTAATACGCAGTATTTT	CASSLRRRNTQYF
TRBJ2-2	-	TRBD1	TRBV19	TGTGCCAGTAGTCCCCGACAGGGGGTCGTCACCGGGGAGCTGTTTTTT	CASSPRQGVVTGELFF
TRBJ1-4	few	TRBD1	TRBV7-8	TGTGCCAGCAGCTTACACAGGGGAAAAAATGAAAAACTGTTTTTT	CASSLHRGKNEKLFF
TRBJ2-7	few	TRBD1	TRBV20-1	TGCAGTGCTCCAAGACAGGGAATGTACGAGCAGTACTTC	CSAPRQGMYEQYF
TRBJ1-5	few	-	TRBV12-3/TRBV12-4	TGTGCCACCACCCGGGGGGTTAGCAATCAGCCCCAGCATTTT	CATTRGVSNQPQHF
TRBJ2-7	many	TRBD2	TRBV20-1	TGCAGTGCTAAGGGACTAGCATTCGAGCAGTACTTC	CSAKGLAFEQYF
TRBJ1-4	few	-	TRBV5-1	TGCGCCAGCAGCTTGGCCTTGGGCAGGGGAGAAAAACTGTTTTTT	CASSLALGRGEKLFF
TRBJ2-2	many	TRBD2	TRBV7-8	TGTGCCAGCAGCCCGAGGGGAGGGATCACCGGGGAGCTGTTTTTT	CASSPRGGITGELFF
TRBJ2-3	-	TRBD2	TRBV5-1	TGCGCCAGCAGCTTAATGGTAGCGGGACTCACAGATACGCAGTATTTT	CASSLMVAGLTDTQYF
TRBJ2-7	few	-	TRBV28	TGTGCCAGCAGCCGAGAAGCCGGGGGATTTTCGTTTTACTACGAGCAGTACTTC	CASSREAGGFSFYYEQYF
TRBJ2-2	-	TRBD2	TRBV12-3/TRBV12-4	TGTGCCAACGGGGGGGCGAACACCGGGGAGCTGTTTTTT	CANGGANTGELFF
TRBJ2-7	few	-	TRBV30	TGTGCCTGGGAGGGGGATGGCAGCCAAACCTACGAGCAGTACTTC	CAWEGDGSQTYEQYF
TRBJ2-3	-	TRBD1	TRBV29-1	TGCAGCGCCAAGACAGGGACAGATACGCAGTATTTT	CSAKTGTDTQYF
TRBJ1-3	-	TRBD1	TRBV12-3/TRBV12-4	TGTGCCAGCAGGGTAGGACAGGGGGGCTCTGGAAACACCATATATTTT	CASRVGQGGSGNTIYF
TRBJ2-4	few	TRBD1	TRBV28	TGTGCCAGCAGTTCTCCGGGACAGGGGTCAAACATTCAGTACTTC	CASSSPGQGSNIQYF
TRBJ1-6	-	-	TRBV11-2	TGTGCCAGCAGCCCCGGGGGTCTTAAGACACCCCTCCACTTT	CASSPGGLKTPLHF
TRBJ2-3	few	TRBD2	TRBV7-9	TGTGCCAGCAGTAGTAGCGGGTCGATAGTGGATACGCAGTATTTT	CASSSSGSIVDTQYF
TRBJ1-2	many	-	TRBV7-2	TGTGCCAGCAGGGGGCCCGCTTATGGCTACACCTTC	CASRGPAYGYTF
TRBJ2-4	-	-	TRBV6-5	TGTGCCAGCAGTTACTCTGCGGTTAACGGCATTCAGTACTTC	CASSYSAVNGIQYF
TRBJ1-4	few	-	TRBV10-1	TGCGCCAGCAGTGAGTCGAGTCTACAAGGTGAAAAACTGTTTTTT	CASSESSLQGEKLFF
TRBJ2-3	few	-	TRBV7-9	TGTGCCAGCAGGCCTACCTACAGGCGAAACCCCACAGATACGCAGTATTTT	CASRPTYRRNPTDTQYF
TRBJ2-2	-	-	TRBV12-3/TRBV12-4	TGTGCCAGCAGTCAGCCCCCAGGCACCGGGGAGCTGTTTTTT	CASSQPPGTGELFF
TRBJ1-1	few	-	TRBV27	TGTGCCAGCAGTTTCACGAACAGGCCCTCTGAAGCTTTCTTT	CASSFTNRPSEAFF
TRBJ1-2	-	-	TRBV28	TGTGCCAGCAGCCCCGGGACCTGGGGGGGCTACACCTTC	CASSPGTWGGYTF
TRBJ2-5	few	-	TRBV6-2/TRBV6-3	TGTGCCAGCAGTTACAAGAGCGGACAAGAGACCCAGTACTTC	CASSYKSGQETQYF
TRBJ1-1	-	TRBD1	TRBV7-9	TGTGCCAGCAGCTTACTGGGACAGAAGAACACTGAAGCTTTCTTT	CASSLLGQKNTEAFF
TRBJ2-5	-	-	TRBV15	TGTGCCACCAGCAGGGATGCGTTTGACTCCCTGGGGGAGACCCAGTACTTC	CATSRDAFDSLGETQYF
TRBJ2-4	few	TRBD2	TRBV29-1	TGCAGCGTTGTTCCCACAGGGGGACTAGCGGGAGCCAAAAACATTCAGTACTTC	CSVVPTGGLAGAKNIQYF